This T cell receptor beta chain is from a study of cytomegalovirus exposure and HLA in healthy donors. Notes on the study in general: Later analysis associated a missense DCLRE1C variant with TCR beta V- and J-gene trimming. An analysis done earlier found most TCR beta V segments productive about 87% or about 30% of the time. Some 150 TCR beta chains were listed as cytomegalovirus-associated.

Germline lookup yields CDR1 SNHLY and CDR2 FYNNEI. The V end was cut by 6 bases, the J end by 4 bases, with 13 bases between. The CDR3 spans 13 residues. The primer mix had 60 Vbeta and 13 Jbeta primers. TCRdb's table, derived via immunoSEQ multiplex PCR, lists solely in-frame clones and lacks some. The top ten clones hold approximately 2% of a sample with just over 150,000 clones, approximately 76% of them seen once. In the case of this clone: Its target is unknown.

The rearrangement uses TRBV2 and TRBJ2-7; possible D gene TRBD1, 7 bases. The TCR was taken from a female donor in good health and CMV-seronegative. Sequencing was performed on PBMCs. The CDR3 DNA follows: TGTGCCAGCAGCGGGGGACAGTCGTACGAGCAGTACTTC. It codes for CASSGGQSYEQYF.